One sample yielded the 14 T cell receptor beta chains listed below, sequenced in a study of blood T cells in healthy people across ages. Through a sample-barcoded 5' primer and a J-beta primer mix, a second PCR was run for roughly 7 to 11 cycles. TCRdb reprocessed the 5' RACE reads with MiXCR, giving one entry per CDR3 protein. Of fewer than 1,200,000 distinct CDR3 sequences listed, about 23% are singletons. A further study also used this sample, focusing on T cells of mothers and their children.

Source material: blood. Source of these receptors: a girl aged 2 to 9 in good health.

The rearrangement joins TRBV20-1 to TRBJ2-1; TRBD2 aligns across 7 bases. After removal of 5 bases from V and 4 bases from J, the junction contained 5 bases not matched to a gene. The germline gives CDR1 DFQATT, CDR2 SNEGSKA (reference sequence). The CDR3 consists of 13 residues. The CDR3 loop reads CSALSGKYNEQFF. DNA for the CDR3: TGCAGTGCTTTGAGCGGGAAGTACAATGAGCAGTTCTTC.

In this sample, this clonotype turned up a few times. V is TRBV6-1 and J is TRBJ2-2; possibly TRBD2 for D (5 bases). In germline, CDR1 is MNHNS, CDR2 SASEGT. The CDR3 is 15 amino acids. Trimming took off 0 bases at V and 4 bases at J, with 9 bases between the two ends. The CDR3 bases are TGTGCCAGCAGTGAAGCGTCCGAGGGCACCGGGGAGCTGTTTTTT. Protein: CASSEASEGTGELFF.

The chain has TRBV7-9 and TRBJ2-3, with D uncertain. Looked up from germline, CDR1 is SEHNR and CDR2 is FQNEAQ (reference sequence). Trimming took off 5 bases at V and 7 bases at J, with 13 bases between the two ends. CDR3 length equals 13 residues. CDR3 amino acids: CASSQSSPNTQYF. The CDR3 DNA sequence: TGTGCCAGCAGCCAAAGCAGTCCAAATACGCAGTATTTT. Full variable domain (missing parts from reference TRBV7-9 and TRBJ2-3): DTGVSQNPRHKITKRGQNVTFRCDPISEHNRLYWYRQTLGQGPEFLTYFQNEAQLEKSRLLSDRFSAERPKGSFSTLEIQRTEQGDSAMYLCASSQSSPNTQYFGPGTRLTVL.

This clonotype was detected many times. The gene calls are TRBV6-5 and TRBJ2-5; D not resolved. CDR1 is MNHEY, CDR2 SVGAGI, per germline. The CDR3 runs to 12 residues. Trimming pared 9 bases from V and 4 bases from J, leaving 12 bases between. DNA of the CDR3: TGTGCCAGTTCGGCTTTCGGAGAGACCCAGTACTTC. This sequence encodes CASSAFGETQYF.

V usage is TRBV6-1 and J usage is TRBJ1-1, with 7 bases identical to TRBD1. V shed 6 bases and J 1 base; nucleotides not matched to a gene: 8. CDR1 and CDR2 from the germline V gene are MNHNS and SASEGT. This CDR3 contains 15 residues. CDR3 sequence reads: CASSPGTVENTEAFF. In DNA, the CDR3 is TGTGCCAGCAGCCCCGGGACAGTGGAGAACACTGAAGCTTTCTTT.

This clonotype was counted a few times. The chain couples TRBV7-2 to TRBJ1-3; D remains ambiguous. V gave up 3 bases and J gave up 4 bases, with 7 bases separating them. This CDR3 is 13 amino acids long. Germline values: CDR1 SGHTA, CDR2 FQGNSA. DNA for the CDR3: TGTGCCAGCAGCTTGGATAAGGGAAACACCATATATTTT. Translating gives CASSLDKGNTIYF.

This clonotype was counted a few times. This chain connects TRBV5-6 to TRBJ2-5, with D perhaps assigned TRBD1 or TRBD2 (5 bases each). The DNA matches TRBJ2-1 better at its end, which makes the J call doubtful. The CDR3 length is 14 residues. Germline-derived CDR1 and CDR2 are SGHDT and YYEEEE. CDR3 bases: TGTGCCAGCAGTTGGGACCAGCAGGACAATGAGCAGTTCTTC. This encodes CASSWDQQDNEQFF.

This clonotype was observed a handful of times. The chain combines TRBV6-5 with TRBJ2-4; D possibly corresponds to TRBD1 (6 bases). Germline CDR1 MNHEY, CDR2 SVGAGI. The CDR3 spans 15 residues. V was trimmed by 0 bases and J by 3 bases, leaving 9 bases between them. The CDR3 sequence is CASSYSTGIKNIQYF. CDR3 bases: TGTGCCAGCAGTTACTCCACAGGGATCAAAAACATTCAGTACTTC.

Only a few counts were recorded for this clonotype. V and J are TRBV25-1 and TRBJ2-2, with unresolved D. The CDR3 extends over 12 amino acids. Trimming left V 0 bases short and J 7 bases short, with 3 bases between. Germline V gives CDR1 MGHDK, CDR2 SYGVNS. This CDR3 reads CASSEYNGELFF. CDR3 coding DNA: TGTGCCAGCAGTGAATATAACGGGGAGCTGTTTTTT.

The genes are TRBV29-1 and TRBJ2-7, with TRBD2 matching over 12 bases. J gave up 5 bases and V 1 base, and 0 bases lay outside the gene matches. Germline CDR1 reads SQVTM; CDR2 reads ANQGSEA. This CDR3 has 13 residues. CDR3 in amino acids: CSVEGTSGDEQYF. For the CDR3, the DNA is TGCAGCGTTGAAGGGACTAGCGGGGACGAGCAGTACTTC.

In its sample, this clonotype was seen a few times. CDR3 sequence (DNA): TGCAGCGTAAAGGGGGTTTTCGGAGAGACCCAGTACTTC. Its protein product is CSVKGVFGETQYF. The chain uses TRBV29-1 and TRBJ2-5; possibly TRBD1 for D (6 bases). This CDR3 contains 13 residues. V dropped 6 bases and J dropped 4 bases, with 15 bases sitting between them. The germline gives CDR1 SQVTM, CDR2 ANQGSEA. Complete variable domain (other parts from reference TRBV29-1 and TRBJ2-5): SAVISQKPSRDICQRGTSLTIQCQVDSQVTMMFWYRQQPGQSLTLIATANQGSEATYESGFVIDKFPISRPNLTFSTLTVSNMSPEDSSIYLCSVKGVFGETQYFGPGTRLLVL.

This clonotype appeared a few times. The rearrangement joins TRBV9 to TRBJ2-1, with 11 bases matching TRBD2. CDR1 and CDR2 (germline): SGDLS, YYNGEE. The CDR3 is made up of 16 amino acids. The junction had 3 bases not matched to a gene; V was cut back by 2 bases and J by 2 bases. The CDR3 coding sequence is TGTGCCAGCAGCGTGACTAGCGGGAAGGCCTACAATGAGCAGTTCTTC. Amino acids: CASSVTSGKAYNEQFF.

Concerning this clonotype itself: One junction end does not reproduce the germline sequence, and a read error may be involved. The rearrangement links TRBV3-1 to TRBJ1-3; D may be TRBD1 (5 bases). The CDR3 has 15 amino acids. Germline assignment: CDR1 LGHDT and CDR2 YNNKEL (reference sequence). The CDR3 is CASSHGTGSGHTIYF. CDR3 in DNA: TGTGCCAGCAGCCACGGGACGGGCTCTGGACACACCATATATTTT.

The CDR3 reads CASSLSPGQGIQPQHF. The CDR3 nucleotides are TGTGCCAGCAGCTTGTCGCCGGGACAGGGGATTCAGCCCCAGCATTTT. The chain employs TRBV5-6 and TRBJ1-5, with 10 nucleotides matching TRBD1. The germline gives CDR1 SGHDT, CDR2 YYEEEE. This CDR3 contains 16 residues. Losses at the gene ends were 1 base for V and 6 bases for J; bases not matched to a gene: 7.